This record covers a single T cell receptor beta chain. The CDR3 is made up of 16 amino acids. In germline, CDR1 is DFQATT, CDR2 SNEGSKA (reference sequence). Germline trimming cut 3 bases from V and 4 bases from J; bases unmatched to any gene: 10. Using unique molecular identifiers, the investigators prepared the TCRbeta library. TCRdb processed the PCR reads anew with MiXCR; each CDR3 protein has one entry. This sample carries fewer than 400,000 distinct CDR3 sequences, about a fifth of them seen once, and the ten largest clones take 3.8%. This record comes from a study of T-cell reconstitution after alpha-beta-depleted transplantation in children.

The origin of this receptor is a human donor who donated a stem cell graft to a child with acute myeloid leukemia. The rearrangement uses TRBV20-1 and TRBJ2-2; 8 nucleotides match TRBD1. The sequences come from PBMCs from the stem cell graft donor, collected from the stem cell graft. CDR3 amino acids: CSASPGTGFITGELFF. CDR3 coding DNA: TGCAGTGCTAGCCCCGGGACAGGCTTCATCACCGGGGAGCTGTTTTTT.